This record concerns one TCR beta chain sequence. In TCRdb, the 5' RACE reads were re-called with MiXCR into one record per CDR3 protein. The data contain approximately 150,000 distinct CDR3 sequences, 10% to 15% of them singletons. This specimen belongs to a study of T-cell memory formation after mild COVID-19. CDR1 DFQATT and CDR2 SNEGSKA come from the germline V gene (reference sequence). V was trimmed by 0 bases and J by 0 bases, leaving 14 bases between them. CDR3 length equals 17 residues. V usage is TRBV20-1 and J usage is TRBJ2-2; tentative D call: TRBD1 (5 bases). This TCR derives from a man between 18 and 35 years old who had mild COVID-19 (a few samples of this study predate the infection). Cell type and time point are not known. The sequenced sample was PBMCs or a T cell subset sorted from them (not recorded which). CDR3 in amino acids: CSARDSGLRSNTGELFF. For the CDR3, the DNA is TGCAGTGCTAGAGATTCAGGGCTGAGATCGAACACCGGGGAGCTGTTTTTT.